This record looks at one TCR beta chain sequence and its context. The data originate from a study of blood T cell repertoires in COVID-19. Study-wide background: Acute-phase and convalescent COVID-19 samples originated in the United States, Italy and Spain. PBMCs, B-cell-depleted T cells, or T cells provided the cDNA or gDNA that made up the material.

The V gene's germline CDR1 is GTSNPN and CDR2 SVGIG (reference sequence). V was trimmed by 2 bases and J by 4 bases, leaving 11 bases between them. The CDR3 length is 14 residues. Original data processing: By means of reference gene primer amplification, nucleated cell counts were estimated. Here immunoSEQ multiplex PCR was the method, and the copy in TCRdb shows in-frame clones only, minus some. The D gene and trimming were derived from the DNA, and the V and J assignments and clone size from that table. The table shows about 72,000 clones, with around 84% occurring only once. The chain links TRBV30 to TRBJ1-4; no clear D. The receptor's source is a man between 65 and 80 years old with active or convalescent COVID-19. Sequencing was performed on peripheral blood. The CDR3 bases are TGTGCCTGGAGTCATGGTCAGATTAATGAAAAACTGTTTTTT. It yields the protein CAWSHGQINEKLFF.